The rows below give T cell receptor beta chains drawn from one sample of a study of T cells in Graves' hyperthyroidism and ophthalmopathy. A single record per CDR3 protein comes from TCRdb applying MiXCR to the multiplex PCR reads. The table shows some 650,000 distinct CDR3 sequences, with around 15% occurring only once. The sequencing sample was made of blood. Source of these receptors: a woman between 40 and 50 years old with Graves' ophthalmopathy. CDR3s include the opening cysteine and the closing phenylalanine or tryptophan. Each record gives: clone size, V gene, D gene, J gene, CDR3 DNA, CDR3 protein. A D gene is named only where the DNA matches it firmly. Clone size is shown for a subset of rows, as once, few, many or a class of expanded clone.

>-|TRBV6-1|-|TRBJ1-6
TGTGCCAGCTTACAGGGTTATAATTCACCCCTCCACTTT
CASLQGYNSPLHF
>many|TRBV2|-|TRBJ1-5
TGTGCCAGCAAGCAGTATAGCAATCAGCCCCAGCATTTT
CASKQYSNQPQHF
>-|TRBV10-2|-|TRBJ1-2
TGCGCCAGCAGTGAGGTTCGGCAGCCCGATGGTAGAGGCTACACCTTC
CASSEVRQPDGRGYTF
>few|TRBV6-1|-|TRBJ2-5
TGTGCCAGCACCCCCCCAGCCAGGGAGACCCAGTACTTC
CASTPPARETQYF
>-|TRBV6-1|-|TRBJ2-1
TGTGCCAGCAGTGTTGACGGGCACAATCTCTACGCCTACAATGAGCAGTTCTTC
CASSVDGHNLYAYNEQFF
>many|TRBV2|-|TRBJ1-5
TGTGCCAGCAGTGATGTGCGTAGTCAGCCCCAGCATTTT
CASSDVRSQPQHF
>-|TRBV4-1|-|TRBJ1-1
TGCGCCAGCAGCCCAGAGGGCCAAGGAACTGAAGCTTTCTTT
CASSPEGQGTEAFF
>many|TRBV20-1|TRBD2|TRBJ2-1
TGCAGTGCTAGAGATTATGTTAGCGGGAGTTCTCATTACAATGAGCAGTTCTTC
CSARDYVSGSSHYNEQFF
>many|TRBV6-1|-|TRBJ2-7
TGTGCCAGCAGAAACCAGGAGGGTGGCGAGCAGTACTTC
CASRNQEGGEQYF
>few|TRBV27|-|TRBJ2-7
TGTGCCAGCAGTAGATCTAGGTTACACGAGCAGTACTTC
CASSRSRLHEQYF
>many|TRBV18|-|TRBJ1-5
TGTGCCAGCTCCCTCGAGGAGCGTCAGCCCCAGCATTTT
CASSLEERQPQHF
>few|TRBV6-5|-|TRBJ1-3
TGTGCCAGCAGTTACCAGGTTGTGGACACCCTTATGGGAAACACCATATATTTT
CASSYQVVDTLMGNTIYF
>many|TRBV30|-|TRBJ1-4
TGTGCCTGGGGGGGAGGGGGTGAAAAACTGTTTTTT
CAWGGGGEKLFF
>few|TRBV13|TRBD2|TRBJ2-7
TGTGCCAGCAGCTCACCCCCACTAGCGGGAGGCACCAACGAGCAGTACTTC
CASSSPPLAGGTNEQYF
>-|TRBV18|-|TRBJ2-3
TGTGCCAGCTCACCACCGTTCCGGACTAACACAGATACGCAGTATTTT
CASSPPFRTNTDTQYF
>many|TRBV7-9|-|TRBJ1-1
TGTGCCAGCAGCTTAGGCGGAGAGAGGGAAGCTTTCTTT
CASSLGGEREAFF
>few|TRBV29-1|TRBD1|TRBJ2-5
TGCAGCGTTGACGGGACAGACCAAGAGACCCAGTACTTC
CSVDGTDQETQYF
>many|TRBV6-1|-|TRBJ1-2
TGTGCCAGCAGTGAAGAAGACAGAGACTATGGCTACACCTTC
CASSEEDRDYGYTF
>many|TRBV28|-|TRBJ2-7
TGTGCCAGCAGTTTTCGATCGCAGACCCGCTCCTACGAGCAGTACTTC
CASSFRSQTRSYEQYF
>-|TRBV2|TRBD1|TRBJ1-4
TGTGCCAGCAGTAGACCGACAGGGGGTAATGAAAAACTGTTTTTT
CASSRPTGGNEKLFF
>-|TRBV12-3/TRBV12-4|-|TRBJ2-3
TGTGCCAGCAGTCCCAATCCGGGTGCGCAGTATTTT
CASSPNPGAQYF
>-|TRBV6-1|-|TRBJ1-5
TGTGCCAGCAGTGACAAATGGGATTATAGCAATCAGCCCCAGCATTTT
CASSDKWDYSNQPQHF
>many|TRBV7-2|TRBD2|TRBJ2-1
TGTGCCAGCACCCTGGGTGGAGCGGGGGTATTCAATGAGCAGTTCTTC
CASTLGGAGVFNEQFF
>-|TRBV20-1|-|TRBJ1-2
TGCAGTGTTCGAGGGAGAAATGGCTACACCTTC
CSVRGRNGYTF
>many|TRBV18|TRBD1|TRBJ2-2
TGTGCCAGCTCACCAATGGACAGGGTGAGCACCGGGGAGCTGTTTTTT
CASSPMDRVSTGELFF
>many|TRBV2|-|TRBJ1-4
TGTGCCAGCAGTGTTGGGGGAGTGACTAATGAAAAACTGTTTTTT
CASSVGGVTNEKLFF
>-|TRBV6-1|-|TRBJ1-1
TGTGCCAGCAGTGACTCGTGGAAAAGTACTGAAGCTTTCTTT
CASSDSWKSTEAFF
>many|TRBV30|TRBD1|TRBJ1-4
TGTGCCTGGAGTGTAGGAAGAACAGGGGCGGAAAAACTGTTTTTT
CAWSVGRTGAEKLFF
>many|TRBV28|-|TRBJ1-5
TGTGCCAGCAGTCTGATATCTCATAGCAATCAGCCCCAGCATTTT
CASSLISHSNQPQHF
>few|TRBV30|TRBD1|TRBJ1-4
TGTGCCTGGAGCGGGGGACAGTCTAATGAAAAACTGTTTTTT
CAWSGGQSNEKLFF
>-|TRBV27|-|TRBJ2-6
TGTGCCAGCAGTCGCGGTTTTAGGGGCCCCGACTCTGGGGCCAACGTCCTGACTTTC
CASSRGFRGPDSGANVLTF
>few|TRBV12-3/TRBV12-4|TRBD1|TRBJ2-3
TGTGCCAGCAGCGACAGGGGGGCGCAGTATTTT
CASSDRGAQYF
>many|TRBV27|TRBD2|TRBJ2-4
TGTGCCAGCAGTTTATCGGGGGGGGGGGCCAAAAACATTCAGTACTTC
CASSLSGGGAKNIQYF
>few|TRBV25-1|TRBD1|TRBJ2-5
TGTGCCAGCAGTGAACAGGGGGCATTAGAGACCCAGTACTTC
CASSEQGALETQYF
>few|TRBV6-1|-|TRBJ1-6
TGTGCCAGCAAGGAAAGGGGCCGCAATTCACCCCTCCACTTT
CASKERGRNSPLHF
>few|TRBV7-3|-|TRBJ2-3
TGTGCCAGCAGCTTAACGGGCGTCGAAAGAGATACGCAGTATTTT
CASSLTGVERDTQYF
>many|TRBV27|-|TRBJ1-6
TGTGCCAGCAGTTTATCCTCGGGAGTCTCACCCCTCCACTTT
CASSLSSGVSPLHF
>-|TRBV12-3/TRBV12-4|TRBD1|TRBJ2-3
TGTGCCAGCACCAAAGGGACAGGGGGAACCACAGATACGCAGTATTTT
CASTKGTGGTTDTQYF
>many|TRBV11-2|TRBD2|TRBJ2-1
TGTGCCAGCAGTCAGGCTAGCGGGAACAATGAGCAGTTCTTC
CASSQASGNNEQFF
>few|TRBV9|TRBD2|TRBJ2-1
TGTGCCAGCAGCGCGATAGCGGGAGCTCAGAATGAGCAGTTCTTC
CASSAIAGAQNEQFF
>once|TRBV19|TRBD1|TRBJ1-3
TGTGCCAGTAGTCCGGCAGGGGGTAATTGGAACACCATATATTTT
CASSPAGGNWNTIYF
>many|TRBV20-1|-|TRBJ2-1
TGCAGTGCTGGAAAGGTTTGGGCGGGGGACAACTACAATGAGCAGTTCTTC
CSAGKVWAGDNYNEQFF
>many|TRBV3-1|TRBD1|TRBJ1-2
TGTGCCAGCAGCCGGGACAGGGCGAATGGCTACACCTTC
CASSRDRANGYTF
>-|TRBV6-1|-|TRBJ1-4
TGTGCCAGCAAGTCCCAGGGAGCCCCTAATGAAAAACTGTTTTTT
CASKSQGAPNEKLFF
>-|TRBV20-1|-|TRBJ1-1
TGCAGTGCTGAGGGGGATACTGAAGCTTTCTTT
CSAEGDTEAFF
>-|TRBV19|-|TRBJ1-2
TGTGCCAGTAGTTTGGGACTCCCCCTCTATGGCTACACCTTC
CASSLGLPLYGYTF
>many|TRBV7-9|TRBD1|TRBJ2-7
TGTGCCAGCAGCCGCCCGGGACAGGGGTACGAGCAGTACTTC
CASSRPGQGYEQYF
>many|TRBV7-6|-|TRBJ2-5
TGTGCCAGCAGCTTCGCCACATCGTCAGAGACCCAGTACTTC
CASSFATSSETQYF
>few|TRBV12-3/TRBV12-4|-|TRBJ2-7
TGTGCCAGCAGTTTAGTCCGGGGGAACTCCGAGCAGTACTTC
CASSLVRGNSEQYF
>few|TRBV6-1|TRBD2|TRBJ2-3
TGTGCCAGCAGTGAACCCACGGGACTAGGAAACACAGATACGCAGTATTTT
CASSEPTGLGNTDTQYF
>few|TRBV4-2|-|TRBJ1-5
TGTGCCAGCAGCCAAGAATTTTTACAGCCTGATCAGCCCCAGCATTTT
CASSQEFLQPDQPQHF
>many|TRBV7-3|-|TRBJ2-3
TGTGCCAGCAGCTTAGGTAGTATTAGCACAGATACGCAGTATTTT
CASSLGSISTDTQYF
>-|TRBV7-9|-|TRBJ2-3
TGTGCCAGCAGCTTAGCTTTGGCGGGTGTGGATACGCAGTATTTT
CASSLALAGVDTQYF
>few|TRBV5-5|-|TRBJ1-6
TGTGCCAGCAGCCTCGGGACCGCGACTTCACCCCTCCACTTT
CASSLGTATSPLHF
>few|TRBV3-1|TRBD2|TRBJ2-1
TGTGCCAGCAGCCAAGAAGCACTAGCGGGAGTGGTTAATGAGCAGTTCTTC
CASSQEALAGVVNEQFF
>-|TRBV18|TRBD1|TRBJ1-5
TGTGCCAGCTCACCACCTGGACAGGATAGCAATCAGCCCCAGCATTTT
CASSPPGQDSNQPQHF
>-|TRBV20-1|TRBD2|TRBJ2-2
TGCAGTGCTAGTGAAATCGCATCGGAGCGGGAGGGCCGAGGCCCCGGGGAGCTGTTTTTT
CSASEIASEREGRGPGELFF